This entry lists 5 T cell receptor beta chains sequenced from one sample in a study of identical twins. TCRdb re-called the 5' RACE reads with MiXCR, one entry per CDR3 protein. Counted here are 300,000 to 400,000 distinct CDR3 sequences, about 10% occurring once; the ten biggest clones make up roughly 8.9%. The sample was naive T cells sorted from blood. The receptor source for this set is a woman in her 50s in good health.

This clonotype was picked up many times. The gene calls are TRBV5-1 and TRBJ2-1, with unresolved D. The V gene's germline CDR1 is SGHRS and CDR2 YFSETQ. V lost 0 bases to trimming and J lost 0 bases, with 13 bases between them. The CDR3 covers 17 residues. In DNA form, the CDR3 reads TGCGCCAGCAGCTTGGAGGATATATCAAGCTCCTACAATGAGCAGTTCTTC. This gives the protein CASSLEDISSSYNEQFF. The variable domain in full, completed from reference TRBV5-1 and TRBJ2-1, reads KAGVTQTPRYLIKTRGQQVTLSCSPISGHRSVSWYQQTPGQGLQFLFEYFSETQRNKGNFPGRFSGRQFSNSRSEMNVSTLELGDSALYLCASSLEDISSSYNEQFFGPGTRLTVL.

This clonotype showed up many times. V gene TRBV4-2 combines with J gene TRBJ2-3; the match to TRBD1 covers 12 bases. CDR3 length equals 16 residues. The V gene's germline CDR1 is LGHNA and CDR2 YNFKEQ. The V gene end was trimmed by 0 bases and the J gene end by 5 bases; junction bases not matched to a gene: 3. CDR3 loop: CASSQDGTGGIDTQYF. DNA for the CDR3: TGTGCCAGCAGCCAAGATGGGACAGGGGGCATAGATACGCAGTATTTT.

This clonotype turned up a few times. This rearrangement joins TRBV5-1 to TRBJ1-1, with 11 bases lining up with TRBD1. Losses at the gene ends were 5 bases for V and 5 bases for J; bases not matched to a gene: 5. This CDR3 region has 14 residues. CDR1 is SGHRS and CDR2 is YFSETQ in the germline V gene. The CDR3 coding sequence is TGCGCCAGCAGGACGGGGACAGGGGGAACTGAAGCTTTCTTT. It codes for CASRTGTGGTEAFF. Looking up the rest from reference TRBV5-1 and TRBJ1-1 gives the full variable domain: KAGVTQTPRYLIKTRGQQVTLSCSPISGHRSVSWYQQTPGQGLQFLFEYFSETQRNKGNFPGRFSGRQFSNSRSEMNVSTLELGDSALYLCASRTGTGGTEAFFGQGTRLTVV.

Worth noting for this clonotype: One junction end disagrees with the germline gene, perhaps due to a read error. The V gene is TRBV27, the J gene TRBJ2-1; 8 bases fit TRBD2. CDR1 is MNHEY and CDR2 is SMNVEV in the germline V gene (reference sequence). CDR3 length: 15 residues. Written as DNA, the CDR3 is TGTGCCAGCAGTTTTCTTAGCGGGGCCACCAATAAGCAGTTCTTC. Translated, it gives CASSFLSGATNKQFF.

This clonotype showed up just a few times. The V and J genes are TRBV3-1 and TRBJ2-1, with D possibly being TRBD1 (5 bases). The length of the CDR3 is 16 residues. CDR1 is LGHDT, CDR2 YNNKEL, per germline (reference sequence). Trimming stripped 4 bases from V and 2 bases from J, with 15 bases between. The CDR3 nucleotides read TGTGCCAGCAGCCGTCTCCTAAGGGGCACCTACAATGAGCAGTTCTTC. This sequence encodes CASSRLLRGTYNEQFF.